The 13 T cell receptor beta chains below all came from one sample that was sequenced in a study of OX40 agonist ivuxolimab in advanced cancers. Profiled with immunoSEQ multiplex PCR; TCRdb holds only in-frame clones, not every one. Of about 73,000 clones listed, 88% are singletons. This specimen was CD4+ or CD8+ T cells sorted from blood, taken in a trial of the OX40 agonist ivuxolimab. Receptor source: an adult with an advanced solid tumor such as melanoma, head and neck, liver or kidney cancer.

The chain has TRBV19 and TRBJ1-4, with D unresolved. V lost 0 bases and J 7 bases, leaving 12 bases between the germline ends. CDR3 length: 15 residues. CDR1 is LNHDA and CDR2 is SQIVND in the germline V gene (reference sequence). The CDR3 nucleotides read TGTGCCAGTAGTATAGATCCGTGGAGTGGTGAAAAACTGTTTTTT. Translation: CASSIDPWSGEKLFF.

The chain employs TRBV10-3 and TRBJ1-1; a weak D match, TRBD1 (5 bases). This CDR3 has 12 amino acids. From germline, CDR1 is ENHRY and CDR2 SYGVKD. V was pared by 2 bases and J by 7 bases, with 8 bases between. The CDR3 region has the DNA TGTGCCATCAGTGAGACAGGCCGTGAAGCTTTCTTT. As protein: CAISETGREAFF.

The chain recombines TRBV21-1 with TRBJ2-1. TRBV21-1 is deemed a pseudogene. This CDR3 comprises 13 residues. The CDR3: CASRLKDPNEQFF. CDR3 DNA sequence: TGTGCCAGCAGACTAAAGGACCCTAATGAGCAGTTCTTC.

This clone was observed a handful of times. J is TRBJ1-5 and V is TRBV5-1; D uncertain. This CDR3 comprises 15 residues. Trimming cost V 0 bases and J 0 bases, with 7 bases left between them. Germline V gives CDR1 SGHRS, CDR2 YFSETQ. CDR3: CASSLGQSSNQPQHF. The CDR3 DNA follows: TGCGCCAGCAGCTTGGGGCAGTCTAGCAATCAGCCCCAGCATTTT.

This clone qualifies as medium-sized. V is TRBV5-4 and J is TRBJ2-2; unclear D gene. The germline gives CDR1 SGHNT, CDR2 YYREEE (reference sequence). The V and J ends lost 1 base and 4 bases respectively, with 8 bases between them. The CDR3 is 14 residues long. CDR3 loop: CASSLLGFTGELFF. CDR3 sequence (DNA): TGTGCCAGCAGCTTGCTCGGGTTCACCGGGGAGCTGTTTTTT.

This chain joins TRBV5-1 and TRBJ1-1; TRBD1 is a possible D gene (6 bases). The CDR3 has 18 residues. Trimming stripped 2 bases from V and 1 base from J, with 21 bases between. Germline V CDR1 and CDR2: SGHRS, YFSETQ. Here the CDR3 DNA reads TGCGCCAGCAGCTTTGCTTTTGGTAGGGGGTATTCGAACACTGAAGCTTTCTTT. As protein: CASSFAFGRGYSNTEAFF.

In nucleotides, the CDR3 is TGCAGCAGTGAACAGGGACACGACACTGAAGCTTTCTTT. Translating it yields CSSEQGHDTEAFF. J is TRBJ1-1 and V is TRBV29-1, with D possibly matching TRBD1 (6 bases). Trimming took off 8 bases at V and 3 bases at J, with 16 bases between the two ends. CDR1 and CDR2 from the germline V gene are SQVTM and ANQGSEA. This CDR3 has 13 amino acids.

The genes are TRBV19 and TRBJ1-2, with D perhaps TRBD1 (5 bases). The CDR3 is made up of 15 amino acids. Trimming removed 9 bases at V and 2 bases at J, with 19 bases between. The germline V gene encodes CDR1 LNHDA and CDR2 SQIVND (reference sequence). For the CDR3, the DNA is TGTGCCAGGAGCTGGGGCAGGCCAAAAAACTATGGCTACACCTTC. As protein: CARSWGRPKNYGYTF.

The rearrangement joins TRBV5-3 to TRBJ2-5; the D is unclear. TRBV5-3 is assigned to the ORF class and has an uncertain function. The ends were cut back, 0 bases at V and 4 bases at J, with 10 bases in the middle. This CDR3 has 14 amino acids. The CDR3: CARSLGCNGETQYF. In nucleotides, the CDR3 is TGTGCCAGAAGCTTGGGGTGTAACGGAGAGACCCAGTACTTC.

The J gene is TRBJ1-1, the V gene TRBV10-3; a possible D gene is TRBD1 (6 bases). This CDR3 comprises 15 residues. Looked up from germline, CDR1 is ENHRY and CDR2 is SYGVKD. Trimming stripped 7 bases from V and 1 base from J, with 16 bases between. The CDR3 region is CAITPKLTGNTEAFF. The CDR3 DNA reads TGTGCCATCACCCCCAAATTGACAGGGAACACTGAAGCTTTCTTT.

The V gene is TRBV2, the J gene TRBJ1-5; possibly TRBD1 for D (5 bases). With 5 bases removed from V and 1 base from J, the gap between germline ends came to 15 bases. Germline V gene data show CDR1 as SNHLY and CDR2 as FYNNEI. The CDR3 runs to 16 residues. In nucleotides, the CDR3 is TGTGCCAGCAGTCCCATAGGGGTGGGCAGCAATCAGCCCCAGCATTTT. Translated: CASSPIGVGSNQPQHF.

This clone has only one observation. The gene calls are TRBV28 and TRBJ2-5, with 14 bases lining up with TRBD2. J lost 4 bases, V lost 6 bases, and 13 bases had no gene match. Per germline, CDR1 MDHEN and CDR2 SYDVKM. The CDR3 runs to 18 residues. CDR3 coding DNA: TGTGCCAGCAGGGGGGGACTAGCGGGGGCCCCCCGGCGAGAGACCCAGTACTTC. This encodes CASRGGLAGAPRRETQYF.

The J gene is TRBJ1-1, the V gene TRBV15; no clear D gene. Germline V gene lookup returns CDR1 LNHNV and CDR2 YYDKDF (reference sequence). V was trimmed by 1 base and J by 0 bases, leaving 3 bases between them. This CDR3 comprises 13 residues. The CDR3 is CATSRAVNTEAFF. The CDR3, as DNA: TGTGCCACCAGCAGAGCGGTGAACACTGAAGCTTTCTTT. Supplemented by reference TRBV15 and TRBJ1-1, the full variable domain reads DAMVIQNPRYQVTQFGKPVTLSCSQTLNHNVMYWYQQKSSQAPKLLFHYYDKDFNNEADTPDNFQSRRPNTSFCFLDIRSPGLGDTAMYLCATSRAVNTEAFFGQGTRLTVV.